Below, 20 T cell receptor beta chains from the same sample are listed, as sequenced in a study of blood T cells in healthy people across ages. Primers used in a second PCR of roughly 7 to 12 cycles were a sample-barcoded 5' primer and a J-beta primer mix. Via MiXCR, TCRdb re-called the 5' RACE reads, giving one row per CDR3 protein. The table has about 670,000 distinct CDR3 sequences, about 50% seen once. The material sequenced was blood. The source is a woman at least 80 years old in good health.

This clonotype was recorded at least ten times. The chain combines TRBV5-1 with TRBJ2-1; D assignment may be TRBD1 or TRBD2 (5 bases each). The ends were cut back, 3 bases at V and 0 bases at J, with 13 bases in the middle. This CDR3 is built from 16 residues. Germline-derived CDR1 and CDR2 are SGHRS and YFSETQ. The CDR3 region has the DNA TGCGCCAGCAGCTCCTTCCCCGGGACCTCCTACAATGAGCAGTTCTTC. The encoded protein is CASSSFPGTSYNEQFF.

The chain has TRBV4-1 and TRBJ2-4; unclear D gene. Near its end, the DNA agrees better with TRBJ2-5, so the J call may be wrong. The CDR3 consists of 14 residues. Germline lookup yields CDR1 MGHRA and CDR2 YSYEKL. As DNA, the CDR3 is TGCGCCAGCAGCCAATCAGGCCGGGAAGAGACCCAGTACTTC. It is translated as CASSQSGREETQYF.

The sample holds one count of this clonotype. V and J are TRBV18 and TRBJ2-4, with 7 bases fitting TRBD1. From germline, CDR1 is KGHSH and CDR2 LQKENI. The CDR3 covers 14 residues. V shed 2 bases and J 5 bases; nucleotides not matched to a gene: 3. The CDR3 bases are TGTGCCAGCTCACCAGTCGACAGGGAAAACATTCAGTACTTC. This sequence encodes CASSPVDRENIQYF.

This clonotype appeared many times. CDR3 region: CASSLVASNEQFF. CDR3 DNA: TGTGCCAGCAGCTTAGTCGCGAGCAATGAGCAGTTCTTC. The chain joins TRBV11-2 to TRBJ2-1; D is undetermined. The V gene's germline CDR1 is SGHAT and CDR2 FQNNGV. This CDR3 is built from 13 residues. The V and J ends lost 1 base and 6 bases respectively, with 7 bases between them. The variable domain in full, completed from reference TRBV11-2 and TRBJ2-1, reads EAGVAQSPRYKIIEKRQSVAFWCNPISGHATLYWYQQILGQGPKLLIQFQNNGVVDDSQLPKDRFSAERLKGVDSTLKIQPAKLEDSAVYLCASSLVASNEQFFGPGTRLTVL.

V and J are TRBV2 and TRBJ1-5; D gene uncertain. This CDR3 region has 14 residues. V lost 1 base to trimming and J lost 3 bases, with 7 bases between them. Germline CDR1 and CDR2: SNHLY and FYNNEI. The CDR3 DNA reads as TGTGCCAGCAGTGAAGACACAATCAATCAGCCCCAGCATTTT. This encodes CASSEDTINQPQHF. Together with reference TRBV2 and TRBJ1-5, the CDR3 gives the full variable domain: EPEVTQTPSHQVTQMGQEVILRCVPISNHLYFYWYRQILGQKVEFLVSFYNNEISEKSEIFDDQFSVERPDGSNFTLKIRSTKLEDSAMYFCASSEDTINQPQHFGDGTRLSIL.

This clonotype has a handful of counts. This may arise from a read error, as a much more abundant clone is one base away. J is TRBJ2-1 and V is TRBV29-1; perhaps TRBD2 as D (6 bases). V lost 4 bases and J 8 bases, leaving 15 bases between the germline ends. Germline V gives CDR1 SQVTM, CDR2 ANQGSEA. There are 13 residues in the CDR3. DNA of the CDR3: TGCAGCGTTGTCCTCCTAGCGTTTTATGAGCAGTTCTTC. Its translation: CSVVLLAFYEQFF.

This clonotype was counted many times. This chain uses TRBV29-1 with TRBJ2-5, with D unclear. Trimming stripped 3 bases from V and 0 bases from J, with 5 bases between. Germline CDR1 and CDR2: SQVTM and ANQGSEA. The CDR3 has 12 residues. CDR3 loop: CSVDKYQETQYF. The CDR3 region has the DNA TGCAGCGTTGATAAGTACCAAGAGACCCAGTACTTC.

This clonotype occurred many times. The chain combines TRBV28 with TRBJ2-2, with D possibly matching TRBD2 (6 bases). Germline V gene sequence: CDR1 MDHEN, CDR2 SYDVKM. This CDR3 spans 13 amino acids. Trimming took off 6 bases at V and 6 bases at J, with 11 bases between the two ends. The CDR3 loop is CASSRRGAGELFF. The CDR3 DNA reads as TGTGCCAGCAGCCGGAGGGGTGCCGGGGAGCTGTTTTTT.

The chain joins TRBV19 to TRBJ2-3, with a weak D call TRBD1 (5 bases). The ends were cut back, 10 bases at V and 2 bases at J, with 13 bases in the middle. The CDR3 extends over 13 amino acids. Germline CDR1 LNHDA, CDR2 SQIVND (reference sequence). This CDR3 is CATATEDTDTQYF. For the CDR3, the DNA is TGTGCCACTGCGACAGAAGACACAGATACGCAGTATTTT.

This clonotype was picked up a small number of times. The CDR3 DNA is TGTGCCAGCAGTTTGACGGAAAACTACTACTACAATGAGCAGTTCTTC. Its protein product is CASSLTENYYYNEQFF. The chain uses TRBV27 and TRBJ2-1; D is ambiguous. Per germline, CDR1 MNHEY and CDR2 SMNVEV (reference sequence). The CDR3 runs 16 residues. V gave up 3 bases and J gave up 3 bases, with 15 bases separating them.

The gene calls are TRBV29-1 and TRBJ2-5; D tentatively fits TRBD1 or TRBD2 (6 bases each). The V gene lost 7 bases and the J gene lost 7 bases, with 16 bases spanning the gap. CDR3 length: 12 residues. Germline CDR1 is SQVTM and CDR2 is ANQGSEA. The CDR3 loop reads CSAEGGQVTQYF. The CDR3 DNA follows: TGCAGCGCAGAAGGGGGGCAGGTGACCCAGTACTTC.

The rearrangement joins TRBV4-3 to TRBJ2-7; the D gene is possibly TRBD2 (6 bases). Germline CDR1 and CDR2: LGHNA and YSLEER. V lost 0 bases and J lost 0, with 12 bases in between. There are 16 residues in the CDR3. The CDR3, as DNA: TGCGCCAGCAGCCAAGATCTCGGGAGTGGCTCCTACGAGCAGTACTTC. Protein sequence: CASSQDLGSGSYEQYF.

Of note for this clonotype: Since a much larger clone is just one base distant, this may be a read error. The chain combines TRBV20-1 with TRBJ2-5; D gene uncertain. Trimming stripped 7 bases from V and 3 bases from J, with 6 bases between. Germline V gene sequence: CDR1 DFQATT, CDR2 SNEGSKA (reference sequence). The CDR3 consists of 10 residues. CDR3 loop: CSVREETQYF. CDR3 DNA sequence: TGCAGTGTTCGTGAAGAGACCCAGTACTTC.

A remark on this clonotype: A much larger clone lies one base from this, so it may be a read error. The chain carries TRBV9 and TRBJ2-5; maybe TRBD2 (5 bases). Germline V gene lookup returns CDR1 SGDLS and CDR2 YYNGEE. The CDR3 totals 15 residues. V lost 2 bases and J lost 11, with 22 bases in between. CDR3: CASSVAWTVQAEQYF. CDR3 bases: TGTGCCAGCAGCGTCGCCTGGACTGTGCAGGCTGAGCAGTACTTC.

This clonotype occurred many times. A junction end diverges from the germline sequence, so it may reflect a read error. The chain couples TRBV12-3 or TRBV12-4 to TRBJ2-2; D gene uncertain. The CDR3 length is 13 residues. The CDR3 DNA follows: TGTGCCAGCAGTTCCAGGAACCCCGGGGAGCTGTTTTTT. It translates to CASSSRNPGELFF.

Regarding this clonotype: This clone may be a read error of a much larger clone one base away. This chain's CDR3 is CASSEYTVETQCF. For the CDR3, the DNA is TGTGCCAGCAGTGAATACACGGTTGAGACCCAGTGCTTC. This rearrangement joins TRBV25-1 to TRBJ2-5; D gene ambiguous. CDR3 length: 13 residues. Germline CDR1 reads MGHDK; CDR2 reads SYGVNS.

This clonotype appeared many times. The V gene is TRBV3-1, the J gene TRBJ2-1, with 9 bases matching TRBD2. Germline trimming cut 4 bases from V and 0 bases from J; bases unmatched to any gene: 1. Per the germline V gene, CDR1 is LGHDT and CDR2 is YNNKEL (reference sequence). The CDR3 length is 15 residues. This chain's CDR3 is CASSRAGGSYNEQFF. In DNA, the CDR3 is TGTGCCAGCAGCCGAGCGGGGGGCTCCTACAATGAGCAGTTCTTC.

There are a few counts of this clonotype. The V gene is TRBV27, the J gene TRBJ2-2; D unclear. Trimming removed 1 base from V and 0 bases from J, with 3 bases in between. This CDR3 spans 14 amino acids. The germline V gene encodes CDR1 MNHEY and CDR2 SMNVEV (reference sequence). CDR3 sequence: CASSLFANTGELFF. Written as DNA, the CDR3 is TGTGCCAGCAGTTTATTCGCGAACACCGGGGAGCTGTTTTTT.

The chain couples TRBV2 to TRBJ2-7; possible D gene TRBD2, 5 bases. This CDR3 has 11 residues. Germline-derived CDR1 and CDR2 are SNHLY and FYNNEI. Trimming left V 6 bases short and J 9 bases short, with 12 bases between. The CDR3 DNA reads TGTGCCAGCAGGTCTCCCCGGGGGCAGTACTTC. Translating gives CASRSPRGQYF.

This clonotype was counted between two and nine times. A much larger clone lies a single base off, so this may be a read error. The chain couples TRBV10-3 to TRBJ2-3; D is undetermined. The germline gives CDR1 ENHRY, CDR2 SYGVKD. V was shortened by 0 bases and J by 6 bases, with 4 bases between the two germline ends. The CDR3 contains 12 residues. The chain's CDR3 is CAISESWDTQYF. The CDR3 bases are TGTGCCATCAGTGAGTCGTGGGATACGCAGTATTTT.